This entry lists 25 T cell receptor beta chains sequenced from one sample in a study of TIL therapy for anti-PD-1-resistant metastatic lung cancer. Time point described: pre-treatment sample, taken before nivolumab and TIL therapy. This was the immunoSEQ v3 assay. Sequencing used immunoSEQ multiplex PCR; TCRdb keeps in-frame clones, though not all of them. This sample has tens of thousands of clones; 65% to 80% occur once, and the top ten carry over 12%. The material was blood, obtained at baseline. These receptors came from an older man with non-small cell lung cancer.

This chain links TRBV9 with TRBJ2-7; D is undetermined. The CDR3 is made up of 10 amino acids. The germline V and J ends were trimmed by 3 bases and 6 bases, with 4 bases remaining between them. CDR1 is SGDLS and CDR2 is YYNGEE in the germline V gene. In DNA, the CDR3 is TGTGCCAGCAGCGAGGGCGAGCAGTACTTC. Amino acid sequence: CASSEGEQYF. Full variable domain (rest looked up from reference TRBV9 and TRBJ2-7): DSGVTQTPKHLITATGQRVTLRCSPRSGDLSVYWYQQSLDQGLQFLIQYYNGEERAKGNILERFSAQQFPDLHSELNLSSLELGDSALYFCASSEGEQYFGPGTRLTVT.

The chain joins TRBV10-1 to TRBJ2-1; TRBD2 matches at 8 bases. The V gene's germline CDR1 is WNHNN and CDR2 SYGVQD (reference sequence). CDR3 size: 20 residues. The V segment lost 1 base and the J segment 4 bases; nucleotides outside the gene matches: 18. CDR3 residues: CASSECFPGLVRELYNEQFF. The CDR3 region has the DNA TGCGCCAGCAGTGAGTGTTTTCCGGGACTAGTAAGAGAACTTTACAATGAGCAGTTCTTC.

This clone was counted only a few times. The V call is TRBV19, the J call TRBJ1-5, with TRBD1 matching 8 bases. Germline trimming cut 2 bases from V and 7 bases from J; bases unmatched to any gene: 4. CDR3 length equals 14 residues. Germline CDR1 and CDR2: LNHDA and SQIVND (reference sequence). Written as DNA, the CDR3 is TGTGCCAGTAGTATACAGGGGGCGGGGCAGCCCCAGCATTTT. Its protein is CASSIQGAGQPQHF.

V is TRBV6-5 and J is TRBJ2-2, with D perhaps given as TRBD1 or TRBD2 (6 bases each). Deletions cut 5 bases from V and 1 base from J, with 11 bases between. Germline CDR1 and CDR2: MNHEY and SVGAGI. The CDR3 has 15 residues. In nucleotides, the CDR3 is TGTGCCAGCAGTACAGGGACTTGGAACACCGGGGAGCTGTTTTTT. The encoded protein is CASSTGTWNTGELFF.

The CDR3 reads CASSLGGTGYEQYF. DNA of the CDR3: TGTGCCAGCAGCTTGGGGGGAACGGGATACGAGCAGTACTTC. The chain is built from TRBV5-4 and TRBJ2-7; maybe TRBD2 (5 bases). Trimming took off 0 bases at V and 4 bases at J, with 11 bases between the two ends. CDR3 length: 14 residues. Germline CDR1 reads SGHNT; CDR2 reads YYREEE (reference sequence).

This chain uses TRBV6-1 with TRBJ2-7; TRBD2 aligns across 8 bases. The CDR3 is 14 amino acids. CDR1 MNHNS and CDR2 SASEGT come from the germline V gene. Losses at the gene ends were 7 bases for V and 6 bases for J; bases not matched to a gene: 11. CDR3 protein: CASITPGGNTEQYF. The CDR3, as DNA: TGTGCCAGCATTACTCCGGGGGGGAACACCGAGCAGTACTTC.

This clone was observed a single time. V usage is TRBV25-1 and J usage is TRBJ1-6; a weak D match, TRBD1 (6 bases). Germline-derived CDR1 and CDR2 are MGHDK and SYGVNS. CDR3 size: 14 residues. V shed 8 bases and J shed 7 bases, with 15 bases lying between them. CDR3 sequence: CASGGGGPNSPLHF. CDR3 in DNA: TGTGCCAGCGGAGGCGGGGGCCCCAATTCACCCCTCCACTTT.

This clone was observed a handful of times. The gene calls are TRBV2 and TRBJ1-1; maybe TRBD1 (5 bases). The V end was cut by 5 bases, the J end by 6 bases, with 13 bases between. The CDR3 covers 13 residues. Germline V gene lookup returns CDR1 SNHLY and CDR2 FYNNEI. The DNA for the CDR3 is TGTGCCAGCAGTTATCAGGGTATAGCTGAAGCTTTCTTT. Translating it yields CASSYQGIAEAFF.

The chain combines TRBV14 with TRBJ2-3, with D unclear. The CDR3 totals 16 residues. Germline CDR1 reads SGHDN; CDR2 reads FVKESK. Trimming removed 0 bases at V and 2 bases at J, with 12 bases between. The CDR3 here is CASSQESQFNTDTQYF. Here the CDR3 DNA reads TGTGCCAGCAGCCAAGAAAGTCAGTTTAACACAGATACGCAGTATTTT.

This clone has more than one count but fewer than ten. J is TRBJ2-7 and V is TRBV11-2; D call uncertain. Trimming removed 5 bases at V and 1 base at J, with 3 bases between. From germline, CDR1 is SGHAT and CDR2 FQNNGV. The CDR3 has 11 amino acids. This chain's CDR3 is CASSISYEQYF. The DNA for the CDR3 is TGTGCCAGCAGCATTTCCTACGAGCAGTACTTC.

The J gene is TRBJ2-5, the V gene TRBV4-1; 9 bases align to TRBD2. The CDR3 consists of 15 residues. Germline CDR1 MGHRA, CDR2 YSYEKL. Losses at the gene ends were 4 bases for V and 9 bases for J; bases not matched to a gene: 12. For the CDR3, the DNA is TGCGCCAGCAGCCCTAGCACTAGCGGGCCAGAAGCCCAGTACTTC. Translating it yields CASSPSTSGPEAQYF.

The V gene is TRBV6-1, the J gene TRBJ2-1; no reliable D call. Trimming shortened V by 7 bases and J by 3 bases, and 10 bases separated the two germline ends. This CDR3 has 13 amino acids. Germline-derived CDR1 and CDR2 are MNHNS and SASEGT. CDR3 DNA: TGTGCCAGCACCCCTTCGGACTACAATGAGCAGTTCTTC. It encodes CASTPSDYNEQFF.

The rearrangement links TRBV25-1 to TRBJ2-1, with 9 bases lining up with TRBD2. V shed 5 bases, J shed 4 bases, and the junction held 9 bases outside the gene matches. The CDR3 runs to 16 residues. From germline, CDR1 is MGHDK and CDR2 SYGVNS. This chain's CDR3 is CASSPGPAGGYNEQFF. The DNA for the CDR3 is TGTGCCAGCAGTCCGGGACCAGCGGGGGGATACAATGAGCAGTTCTTC.

The chain links TRBV6-5 to TRBJ2-7; the match to TRBD2 covers 8 bases. This CDR3 spans 16 amino acids. Germline CDR1 reads MNHEY; CDR2 reads SVGAGI. V lost 2 bases and J lost 4; bases outside the gene matches: 10. The CDR3 here is CASSYRAGGAGYEQYF. The CDR3 DNA sequence: TGTGCCAGCAGTTACCGGGCGGGAGGCGCTGGATACGAGCAGTACTTC.

The rearrangement links TRBV7-9 to TRBJ1-5; D gene unclear. There are 14 residues in the CDR3. CDR1 is SEHNR, CDR2 FQNEAQ, per germline (reference sequence). Between the trimmed V and J ends, which lost 7 bases and 0 bases, there was a span of 10 bases. The CDR3: CASTGANSNQPQHF. For the CDR3, the DNA is TGTGCCAGCACAGGAGCTAATAGCAATCAGCCCCAGCATTTT.

The chain links TRBV7-9 to TRBJ2-5, with a possible D match to TRBD2 (7 bases). Trimming removed 5 bases at V and 3 bases at J, with 16 bases between. CDR1 and CDR2 from the germline V gene are SEHNR and FQNEAQ (reference sequence). This CDR3 is built from 15 residues. Here the CDR3 reads CASSPGRGGEETQYF. In DNA, the CDR3 is TGTGCCAGCAGCCCGGGGAGAGGGGGGGAAGAGACCCAGTACTTC. The full variable domain, in which reference TRBV7-9 and TRBJ2-5 provide the parts outside the CDR3, is DTGVSQNPRHKITKRGQNVTFRCDPISEHNRLYWYRQTLGQGPEFLTYFQNEAQLEKSRLLSDRFSAERPKGSFSTLEIQRTEQGDSAMYLCASSPGRGGEETQYFGPGTRLLVL.

The chain recombines TRBV2 with TRBJ1-2, with D perhaps TRBD1 (5 bases). With 6 bases removed from V and 6 bases from J, the gap between germline ends came to 14 bases. CDR1 is SNHLY, CDR2 FYNNEI, per germline. This CDR3 region has 13 residues. This chain's CDR3 is CASRAGRSHGYTF. Here the CDR3 DNA reads TGTGCCAGCAGAGCGGGACGTAGTCATGGCTACACCTTC.

The chain carries TRBV5-4 and TRBJ1-6, with D possibly TRBD1 on 6 matching bases. The CDR3 length is 17 residues. The germline gives CDR1 SGHNT, CDR2 YYREEE (reference sequence). Trimming removed 1 base from V and 0 bases from J, with 11 bases in between. CDR3 sequence reads: CASSLSQGSSYNSPLHF. DNA of the CDR3: TGTGCCAGCAGCTTGTCTCAGGGGAGCTCCTATAATTCACCCCTCCACTTT.

The chain recombines TRBV14 with TRBJ1-1; D unclear. Germline assignment: CDR1 SGHDN and CDR2 FVKESK. With 1 base removed from V and 5 bases from J, the gap between germline ends came to 5 bases. The CDR3 consists of 12 residues. The CDR3 spells CASSQVRTEAFF. CDR3 in DNA: TGTGCCAGCAGCCAAGTCCGGACTGAAGCTTTCTTT.

This chain links TRBV13 with TRBJ2-7; 9 nucleotides line up with TRBD2. V trimming: 2 bases; J trimming: 2 bases; junction bases outside the gene matches: 4. CDR3 length: 15 residues. Germline values: CDR1 PRHDT, CDR2 FYEKMQ (reference sequence). CDR3 in amino acids: CASSLIAGAPYEQYF. DNA for the CDR3: TGTGCCAGCAGCTTAATAGCGGGAGCCCCCTACGAGCAGTACTTC. Combining the CDR3 with reference TRBV13 and TRBJ2-7 gives the whole variable domain AAGVIQSPRHLIKEKRETATLKCYPIPRHDTVYWYQQGPGQDPQFLISFYEKMQSDKGSIPDRFSAQQFSDYHSELNMSSLELGDSALYFCASSLIAGAPYEQYFGPGTRLTVT.

The CDR3 DNA reads TGTGCCACCAGCAGAGACAAGCGGGAGGGCACAGATACGCAGTATTTT. It codes for CATSRDKREGTDTQYF. The gene calls are TRBV15 and TRBJ2-3, with 9 bases that match TRBD2. Germline values: CDR1 LNHNV, CDR2 YYDKDF (reference sequence). With 0 bases clipped from V and 1 base from J, the junction kept 2 bases outside the gene matches. The CDR3 loop spans 16 amino acids.

The chain carries TRBV2 and TRBJ2-2, with no clear D. From germline, CDR1 is SNHLY and CDR2 FYNNEI. Trimming left V 5 bases short and J 3 bases short, with 4 bases between. This CDR3 is 12 amino acids long. CDR3 coding DNA: TGTGCCAGCAGTCTGCACACCGGGGAGCTGTTTTTT. This encodes CASSLHTGELFF.

V usage is TRBV7-9 and J usage is TRBJ2-1; 7 bases align to TRBD1. The CDR3 is made up of 16 amino acids. Germline V CDR1 and CDR2: SEHNR, FQNEAQ (reference sequence). Unmatched junction bases numbered 6, after V lost 3 bases and J lost 1 base. The chain's CDR3 is CASSFDGRGSYNEQFF. The DNA of the CDR3 is TGTGCCAGCAGCTTCGACGGCAGGGGGTCCTACAATGAGCAGTTCTTC.

The V and J genes are TRBV5-1 and TRBJ1-4; 8 positions agree with TRBD1. The ends lost 0 bases at V and 7 bases at J; junction bases unmatched: 5. The CDR3 consists of 15 residues. Germline V CDR1 and CDR2: SGHRS, YFSETQ. The chain's CDR3 is CASSLEAGGGEKLFF. DNA for the CDR3: TGCGCCAGCAGCTTGGAGGCAGGGGGCGGTGAAAAACTGTTTTTT.

This clone appeared once. The rearrangement links TRBV5-6 to TRBJ1-6; the match to TRBD1 covers 10 bases. J was trimmed by 9 bases and V by 3 bases; bases with no gene match: 6. The CDR3 is 15 residues long. CDR1 SGHDT and CDR2 YYEEEE come from the germline V gene. CDR3 sequence (DNA): TGTGCCAGCAGCTGGGACGGGACAGGGGTTTCACCCCTCCACTTT. This encodes CASSWDGTGVSPLHF.